This TCR beta chain was retrieved from a study of T-cell memory formation after mild COVID-19. On the study more broadly: Clusters were largely donor specific.

Remarks on this clonotype: The target antigen is unknown.

General study results and limits: Pre-infection memory already had some responding clones, implying cross-reactive memory joined. CD4+ bias marked clones expanding day 15 to 37, unlike balanced contracting clones.

5'RACE with constant-segment primers yielded barcoded, UMI-tagged TCR alpha and TCR beta cDNA libraries. TCRdb re-derived calls from the 5' RACE reads in MiXCR, one entry per CDR3 protein. This sample carries hundreds of thousands of distinct CDR3 sequences, around 17% of them seen once, and the ten largest clones take under 25%. Germline V gene sequence: CDR1 MGHDK, CDR2 SYGVNS. CDR3 length: 17 amino acids. J lost 5 bases, V lost 11 bases, and 18 bases had no gene match. The chain employs TRBV25-1 and TRBJ2-3; 11 nucleotides line up with TRBD2. This clonotype originated in a man younger than 35 who had mild COVID-19 (a few samples of this study predate the infection). Cell type and time point are not known. Specimen: PBMCs or a T cell subset sorted from them (not recorded which). The CDR3 loop is CAPSAASGGQRQDTQYF. The CDR3 DNA sequence: TGTGCCCCCAGTGCGGCTAGCGGGGGGCAGAGGCAAGATACGCAGTATTTT.